The present T cell receptor (beta chain) was sequenced within a study of blood T cell repertoires in COVID-19. Looking at the study overall: Acute-phase and convalescent COVID-19 samples originated in the United States, Italy and Spain. T cells, B-cell-depleted T cells, or PBMCs provided the cDNA or gDNA that served as material.

The CDR3 is made up of 15 amino acids. CDR1 is SGHRS and CDR2 is YFSETQ in the germline V gene. The J segment lost 4 bases and the V segment lost 4 bases, leaving 8 bases of the junction unmatched. In the authors' methods: Researchers report that nucleated cell counts were estimated from reference gene primer amplification. Clones were read by immunoSEQ multiplex PCR, and TCRdb kept only the in-frame ones, dropping some. The V and J calls and the clone size are those of that table, but D and trimming were determined from the DNA. The table has 65,000 to 80,000 clones, roughly 90% seen once. The specimen was peripheral blood. The rearrangement uses TRBV5-1 and TRBJ2-1; 7 bases fit TRBD1. The origin of this receptor is a man in his fifties or sixties with active COVID-19. The CDR3 loop reads CASSVTGTEYNEQFF. CDR3 coding DNA: TGCGCCAGCAGCGTCACCGGGACAGAGTACAATGAGCAGTTCTTC.